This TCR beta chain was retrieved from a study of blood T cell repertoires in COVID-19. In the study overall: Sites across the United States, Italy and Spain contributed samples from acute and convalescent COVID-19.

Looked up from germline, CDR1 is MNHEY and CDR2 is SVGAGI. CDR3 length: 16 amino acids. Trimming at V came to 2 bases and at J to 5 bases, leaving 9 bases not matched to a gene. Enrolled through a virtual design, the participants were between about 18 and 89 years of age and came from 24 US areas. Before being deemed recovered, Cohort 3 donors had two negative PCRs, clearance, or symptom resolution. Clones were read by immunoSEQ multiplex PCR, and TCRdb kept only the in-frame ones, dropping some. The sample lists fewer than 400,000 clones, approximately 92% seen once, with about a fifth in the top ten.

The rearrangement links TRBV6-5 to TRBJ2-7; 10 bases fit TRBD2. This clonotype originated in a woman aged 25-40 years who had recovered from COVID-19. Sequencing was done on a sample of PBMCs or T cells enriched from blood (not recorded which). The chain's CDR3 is CASSYIPSGSMDEQYF. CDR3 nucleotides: TGTGCCAGCAGTTACATCCCTAGCGGGAGTATGGACGAGCAGTACTTC.